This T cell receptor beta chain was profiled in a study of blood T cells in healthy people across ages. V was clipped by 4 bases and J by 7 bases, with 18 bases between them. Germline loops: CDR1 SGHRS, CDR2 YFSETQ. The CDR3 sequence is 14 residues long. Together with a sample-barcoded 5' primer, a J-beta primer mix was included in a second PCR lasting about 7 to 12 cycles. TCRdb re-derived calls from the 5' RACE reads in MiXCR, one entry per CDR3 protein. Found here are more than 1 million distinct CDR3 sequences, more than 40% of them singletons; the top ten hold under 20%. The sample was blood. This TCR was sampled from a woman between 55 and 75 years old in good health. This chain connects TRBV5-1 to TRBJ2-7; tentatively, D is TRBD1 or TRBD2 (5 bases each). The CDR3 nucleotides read TGCGCCAGCAGCCTTGGTCGGGGACCTCGAGAGCAGTACTTC. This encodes CASSLGRGPREQYF. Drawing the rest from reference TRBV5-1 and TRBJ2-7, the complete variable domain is KAGVTQTPRYLIKTRGQQVTLSCSPISGHRSVSWYQQTPGQGLQFLFEYFSETQRNKGNFPGRFSGRQFSNSRSEMNVSTLELGDSALYLCASSLGRGPREQYFGPGTRLTVT.